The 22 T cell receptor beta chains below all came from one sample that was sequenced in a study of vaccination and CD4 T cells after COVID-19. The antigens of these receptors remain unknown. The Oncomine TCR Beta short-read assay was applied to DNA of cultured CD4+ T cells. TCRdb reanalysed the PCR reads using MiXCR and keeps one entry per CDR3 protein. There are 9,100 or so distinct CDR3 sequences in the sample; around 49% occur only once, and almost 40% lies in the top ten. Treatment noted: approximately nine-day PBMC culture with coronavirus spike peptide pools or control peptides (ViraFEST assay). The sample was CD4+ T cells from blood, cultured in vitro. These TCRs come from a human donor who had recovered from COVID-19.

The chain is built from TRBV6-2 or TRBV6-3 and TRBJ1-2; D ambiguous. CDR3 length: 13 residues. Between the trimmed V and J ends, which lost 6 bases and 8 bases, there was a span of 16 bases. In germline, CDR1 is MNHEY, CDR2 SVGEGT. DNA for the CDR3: TGTGCCAGCAGCCCAAACGCAGAGAACGGCTACACCTTC. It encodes CASSPNAENGYTF.

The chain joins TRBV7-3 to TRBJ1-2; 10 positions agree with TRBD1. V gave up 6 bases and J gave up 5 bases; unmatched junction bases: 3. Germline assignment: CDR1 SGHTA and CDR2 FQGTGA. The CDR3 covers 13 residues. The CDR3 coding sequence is TGTGCCAGCAGTCAGGGACAGGGGTATGGCTACACCTTC. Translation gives CASSQGQGYGYTF.

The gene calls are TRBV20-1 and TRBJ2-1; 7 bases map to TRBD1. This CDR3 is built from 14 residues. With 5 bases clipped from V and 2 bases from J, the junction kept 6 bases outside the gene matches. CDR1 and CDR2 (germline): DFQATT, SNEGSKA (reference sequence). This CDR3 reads CSAAGTVTYNEQFF. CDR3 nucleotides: TGCAGTGCTGCCGGGACAGTCACCTACAATGAGCAGTTCTTC.

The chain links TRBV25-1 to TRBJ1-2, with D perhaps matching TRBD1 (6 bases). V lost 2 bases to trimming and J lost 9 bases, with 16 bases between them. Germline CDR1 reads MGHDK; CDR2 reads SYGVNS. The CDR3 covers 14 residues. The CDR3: CASSEIGGAARYTF. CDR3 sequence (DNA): TGTGCCAGCAGTGAAATAGGGGGGGCAGCCCGCTACACCTTC.

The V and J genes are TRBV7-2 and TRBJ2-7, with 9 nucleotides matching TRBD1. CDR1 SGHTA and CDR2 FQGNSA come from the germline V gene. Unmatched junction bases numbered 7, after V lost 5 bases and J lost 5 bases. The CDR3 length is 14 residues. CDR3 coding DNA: TGTGCCAGCAGCCCGAGACAGGGGGGCCACGAGCAGTACTTC. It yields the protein CASSPRQGGHEQYF.

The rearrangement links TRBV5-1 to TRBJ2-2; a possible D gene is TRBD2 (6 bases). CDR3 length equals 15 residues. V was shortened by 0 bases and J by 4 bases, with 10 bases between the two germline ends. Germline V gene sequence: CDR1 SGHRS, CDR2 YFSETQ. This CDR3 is CASSLEAGLTGELFF. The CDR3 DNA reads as TGCGCCAGCAGCTTGGAGGCGGGGCTCACCGGGGAGCTGTTTTTT.

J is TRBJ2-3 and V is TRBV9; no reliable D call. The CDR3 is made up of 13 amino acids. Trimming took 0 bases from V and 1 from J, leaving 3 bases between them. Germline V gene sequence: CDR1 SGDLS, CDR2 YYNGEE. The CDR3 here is CASSVAGTDTQYF. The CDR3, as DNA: TGTGCCAGCAGCGTAGCGGGCACAGATACGCAGTATTTT.

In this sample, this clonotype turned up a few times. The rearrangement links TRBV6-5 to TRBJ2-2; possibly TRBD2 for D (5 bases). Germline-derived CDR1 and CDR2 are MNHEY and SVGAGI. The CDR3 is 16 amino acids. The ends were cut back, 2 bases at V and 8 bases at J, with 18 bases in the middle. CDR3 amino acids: CASSYLLTRVSGELFF. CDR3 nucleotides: TGTGCCAGCAGTTACCTATTGACGAGGGTATCTGGGGAGCTGTTTTTT.

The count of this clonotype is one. The CDR3 loop reads CASSPSGQGETQYF. The DNA for the CDR3 is TGTGCCAGCTCACCCTCAGGACAGGGTGAGACCCAGTACTTC. The J gene is TRBJ2-5, the V gene TRBV18, with TRBD1 identical over 8 bases. V trimming: 3 bases; J trimming: 5 bases; junction bases outside the gene matches: 5. CDR1 KGHSH and CDR2 LQKENI come from the germline V gene. The length of the CDR3 is 14 residues. Supplemented by reference TRBV18 and TRBJ2-5, the full variable domain reads NAGVMQNPRHLVRRRGQEARLRCSPMKGHSHVYWYRQLPEEGLKFMVYLQKENIIDESGMPKERFSAEFPKEGPSILRIQQVVRGDSAAYFCASSPSGQGETQYFGPGTRLLVL.

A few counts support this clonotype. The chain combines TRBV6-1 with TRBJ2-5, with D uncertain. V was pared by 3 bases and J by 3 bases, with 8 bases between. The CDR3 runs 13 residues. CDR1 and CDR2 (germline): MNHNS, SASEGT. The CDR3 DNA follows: TGTGCCAGCAGTGAGTATAGGAAAGAGACCCAGTACTTC. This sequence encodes CASSEYRKETQYF.

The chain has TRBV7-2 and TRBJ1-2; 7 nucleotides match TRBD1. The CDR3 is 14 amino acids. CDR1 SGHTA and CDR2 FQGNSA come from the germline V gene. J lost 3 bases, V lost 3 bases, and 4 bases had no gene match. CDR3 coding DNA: TGTGCCAGCAGCTTGAGCGGGACAGACTATGGCTACACCTTC. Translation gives CASSLSGTDYGYTF. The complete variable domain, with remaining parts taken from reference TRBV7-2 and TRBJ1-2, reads GAGVSQSPSNKVTEKGKDVELRCDPISGHTALYWYRQSLGQGLEFLIYFQGNSAPDKSGLPSDRFSAERTGGSVSTLTIQRTQQEDSAVYLCASSLSGTDYGYTFGSGTRLTVV.

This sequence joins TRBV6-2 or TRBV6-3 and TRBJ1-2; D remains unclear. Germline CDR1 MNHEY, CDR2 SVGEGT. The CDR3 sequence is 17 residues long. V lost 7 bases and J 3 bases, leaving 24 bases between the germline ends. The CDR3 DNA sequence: TGTGCCAGCATTCTAAAAGACTATGTTGGAACCGACTATGGCTACACCTTC. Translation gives CASILKDYVGTDYGYTF.

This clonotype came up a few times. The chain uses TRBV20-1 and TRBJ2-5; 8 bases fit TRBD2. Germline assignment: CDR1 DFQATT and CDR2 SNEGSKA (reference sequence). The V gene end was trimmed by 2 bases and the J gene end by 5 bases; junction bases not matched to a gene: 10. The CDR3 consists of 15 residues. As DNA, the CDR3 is TGCAGTGCTAGACACCCGGGACTAGGTGTTGAGACCCAGTACTTC. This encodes CSARHPGLGVETQYF.

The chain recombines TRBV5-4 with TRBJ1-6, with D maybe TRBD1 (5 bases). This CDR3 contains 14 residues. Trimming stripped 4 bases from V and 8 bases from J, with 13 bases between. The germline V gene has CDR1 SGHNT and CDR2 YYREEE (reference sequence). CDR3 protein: CASSLAAGDSPLHF. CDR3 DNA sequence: TGTGCCAGCAGCCTGGCCGCGGGGGATTCACCCCTCCACTTT.

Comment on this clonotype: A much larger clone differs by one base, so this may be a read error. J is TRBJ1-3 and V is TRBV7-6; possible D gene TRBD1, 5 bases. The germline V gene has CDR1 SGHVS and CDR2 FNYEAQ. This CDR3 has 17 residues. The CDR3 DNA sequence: TGTGCCGGCAGCTTAGGGGCTTGGGATGGCTCTGGAAACACCATATATTTT. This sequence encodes CAGSLGAWDGSGNTIYF.

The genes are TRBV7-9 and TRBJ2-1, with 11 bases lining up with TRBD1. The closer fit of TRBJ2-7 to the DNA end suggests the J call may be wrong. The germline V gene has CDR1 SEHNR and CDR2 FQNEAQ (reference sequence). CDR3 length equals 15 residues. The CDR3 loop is CASSLAGTGGYEQYF. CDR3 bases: TGTGCCAGCAGCTTAGCAGGGACAGGGGGCTACGAGCAGTACTTC.

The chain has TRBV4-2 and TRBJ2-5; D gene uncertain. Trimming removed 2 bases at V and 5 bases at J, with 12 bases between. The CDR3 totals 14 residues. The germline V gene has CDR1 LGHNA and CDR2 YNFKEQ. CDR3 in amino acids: CASSQYQLGETQYF. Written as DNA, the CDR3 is TGTGCCAGCAGCCAATACCAGCTTGGGGAGACCCAGTACTTC.

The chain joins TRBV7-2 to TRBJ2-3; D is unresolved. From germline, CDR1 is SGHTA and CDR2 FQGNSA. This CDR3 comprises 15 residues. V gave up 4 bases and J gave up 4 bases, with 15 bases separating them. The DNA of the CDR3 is TGTGCCAGCAGCTCCACTTCGGTCCTCCCAGATACGCAGTATTTT. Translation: CASSSTSVLPDTQYF.

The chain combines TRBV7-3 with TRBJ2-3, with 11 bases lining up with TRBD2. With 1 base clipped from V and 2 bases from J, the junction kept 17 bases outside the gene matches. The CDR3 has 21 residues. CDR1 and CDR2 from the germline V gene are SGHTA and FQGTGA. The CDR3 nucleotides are TGTGCCAGCAGCTTAAAACGTCTAGCGGGGGGCCCAAAACACCCCACAGATACGCAGTATTTT. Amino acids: CASSLKRLAGGPKHPTDTQYF.

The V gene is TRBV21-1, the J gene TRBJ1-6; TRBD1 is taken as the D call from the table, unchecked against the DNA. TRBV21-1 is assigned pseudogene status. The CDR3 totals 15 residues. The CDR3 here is CASSKVGREGSPLHF. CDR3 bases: TGTGCCAGCAGCAAAGTGGGCAGGGAAGGTTCACCCCTCCACTTT.

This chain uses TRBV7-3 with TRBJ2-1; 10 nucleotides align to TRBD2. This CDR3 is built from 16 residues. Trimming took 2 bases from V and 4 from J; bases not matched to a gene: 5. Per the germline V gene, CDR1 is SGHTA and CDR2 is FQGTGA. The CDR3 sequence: CASSLGGSGGYNEQFF. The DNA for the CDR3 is TGTGCCAGCAGCTTAGGGGGTAGCGGGGGGTACAATGAGCAGTTCTTC.

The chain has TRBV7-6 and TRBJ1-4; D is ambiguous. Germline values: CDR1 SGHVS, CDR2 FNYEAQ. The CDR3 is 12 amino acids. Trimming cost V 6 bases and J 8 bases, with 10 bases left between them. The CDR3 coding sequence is TGTGCCAGCAGTCCCCCGGGGGAAAAACTGTTTTTT. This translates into CASSPPGEKLFF.